The present T cell receptor beta chain was sequenced within a study of regulatory T cells in long-lasting Graves disease. Time point here: newly diagnosed GD, antithyroid drugs for less than 3 months. The TCR library was made from RNA extracted from PBMCs. Assembly of TCR beta libraries relied on iRepertoire HTBI primers together with Arm-PCR of CDR3 regions. TCRdb processed the multiplex PCR reads anew with MiXCR; each CDR3 protein has one entry. This sample has about 560,000 distinct CDR3 sequences, with about 16% found just once. Germline lookup yields CDR1 SGHTA and CDR2 FQGNSA. This CDR3 comprises 17 residues. The germline V and J ends were trimmed by 0 bases and 6 bases, with 19 bases remaining between them. This clonotype has only a few counts. The same sample was also used in a study of T cells in Graves' hyperthyroidism and ophthalmopathy.

Sequenced here: peripheral blood mononuclear cells (PBMCs), sampled at new diagnosis, from a patient treated with antithyroid drugs. The sequence was collected from a man between 18 and 29 years old with Graves disease. The rearrangement joins TRBV7-2 to TRBJ2-3; no clear D gene. The CDR3: CASSLASAAPGPDTQYF. CDR3 sequence (DNA): TGTGCCAGCAGCTTAGCGTCGGCGGCTCCAGGCCCTGATACGCAGTATTTT.